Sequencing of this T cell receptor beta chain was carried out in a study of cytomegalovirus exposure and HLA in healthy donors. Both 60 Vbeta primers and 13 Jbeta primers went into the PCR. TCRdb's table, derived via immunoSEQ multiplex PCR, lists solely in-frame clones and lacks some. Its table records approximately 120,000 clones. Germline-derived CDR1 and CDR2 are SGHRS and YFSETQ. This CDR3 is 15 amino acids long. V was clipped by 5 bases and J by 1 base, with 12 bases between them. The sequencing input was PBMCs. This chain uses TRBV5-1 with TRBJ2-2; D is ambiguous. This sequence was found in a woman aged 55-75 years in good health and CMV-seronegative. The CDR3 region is CASRIYAGNTGELFF. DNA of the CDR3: TGCGCCAGCAGGATATACGCAGGGAACACCGGGGAGCTGTTTTTT.